These T cell receptor beta chains were read from a single sample in a study of CD8 T cells in ankylosing spondylitis. TCRdb re-derived calls from the 5' RACE reads in MiXCR, one entry per CDR3 protein. The sample contains 450,000 or so distinct CDR3 sequences, more than 25% of which appear only once. The sample was blood, either unsorted or a sorted T cell fraction (not recorded which). The receptors stem from a male donor with ankylosing spondylitis. CDR3s include the opening cysteine and the closing phenylalanine or tryptophan. D genes are given only for firm matches. The size of a clone is reported for some rows only, either as once, few or many, or as a class for expanded clones.

j_gene,abundance,d_gene,v_gene,CDR3aa,CDR3nt
TRBJ1-5,-,-,TRBV20-1,CSASPPSNQPQHF,TGCAGTGCTAGCCCCCCTAGCAATCAGCCCCAGCATTTT
TRBJ2-2,few,TRBD2,TRBV20-1,CSARTSAGELFF,TGCAGTGCTCGGACTAGCGCCGGGGAGCTGTTTTTT
TRBJ1-4,-,TRBD1,TRBV19,CASTPDRANEKLFF,TGTGCCAGTACCCCGGACAGGGCGAATGAAAAACTGTTTTTT
TRBJ2-2,few,-,TRBV12-3/TRBV12-4,CASSSNPPDSGELFF,TGTGCCAGCAGTTCCAATCCCCCGGACAGCGGGGAGCTGTTTTTT
TRBJ2-7,-,-,TRBV5-6,CASSLTGISYEQYF,TGTGCCAGCAGCTTAACAGGAATTTCCTACGAGCAGTACTTC
TRBJ1-1,few,TRBD1,TRBV19,CASSKDRENTEAFF,TGTGCCAGTAGTAAGGACAGGGAGAACACTGAAGCTTTCTTT
TRBJ2-3,-,-,TRBV20-1,CSARLRRGLGATDTQYF,TGCAGTGCTAGACTAAGAAGGGGCCTGGGGGCCACAGATACGCAGTATTTT
TRBJ2-1,-,-,TRBV7-9,CASSLMDTYNEQFF,TGTGCCAGCAGCCTGATGGACACTTACAATGAGCAGTTCTTC
TRBJ2-1,many,TRBD2,TRBV7-2,CASSFQLAGKNNEQFF,TGTGCCAGCAGCTTTCAACTAGCGGGGAAGAACAATGAGCAGTTCTTC
TRBJ2-7,-,TRBD2,TRBV11-2,CASSVRGVGYEQYF,TGTGCCAGCAGCGTCCGGGGGGTAGGATACGAGCAGTACTTC
TRBJ1-5,-,-,TRBV12-3/TRBV12-4,CASTLRDGGPQHF,TGTGCCAGCACCCTCCGGGACGGGGGGCCCCAGCATTTT
TRBJ1-2,few,-,TRBV27,CASSLSQGHGYTF,TGTGCCAGCAGTTTATCGCAGGGGCATGGCTACACCTTC
TRBJ1-6,-,-,TRBV5-1,CASSLRGADRSPLHF,TGCGCCAGCAGCTTGCGGGGGGCTGACAGATCACCCCTCCACTTT
TRBJ1-5,few,-,TRBV2,CASKVPGGVDQPQHF,TGTGCCAGCAAGGTGCCCGGGGGCGTAGATCAGCCCCAGCATTTT
TRBJ2-5,-,-,TRBV12-3/TRBV12-4,CASSDSRLIQYF,TGTGCCAGCAGCGACTCTCGGTTGATCCAGTACTTC
TRBJ2-1,many,-,TRBV20-1,CSARDRVSEQFF,TGCAGTGCTAGAGATCGGGTGAGTGAGCAGTTCTTC
TRBJ2-3,-,TRBD2,TRBV11-2,CASTRAGGPSDTQYF,TGTGCCAGCACCCGAGCGGGAGGGCCCTCAGATACGCAGTATTTT
TRBJ2-7,-,TRBD2,TRBV27,CASSISGKQYF,TGTGCCAGCAGTATTAGCGGGAAGCAATACTTC
TRBJ2-3,few,TRBD2,TRBV9,CASSADGLASTDTQYF,TGTGCCAGCAGCGCGGACGGACTAGCGAGCACAGATACGCAGTATTTT
TRBJ2-5,few,-,TRBV7-7,CASSFGQKETQYF,TGTGCCAGCAGCTTCGGACAGAAAGAGACCCAGTACTTC
TRBJ1-1,-,-,TRBV19,CASSTPGRGTEAFF,TGTGCCAGTAGTACCCCCGGGCGGGGGACTGAAGCTTTCTTT
TRBJ2-5,-,-,TRBV20-1,CSARADREETQYF,TGCAGTGCTAGAGCGGACAGAGAAGAGACCCAGTACTTC
TRBJ2-1,few,TRBD2,TRBV14,CASSRTGRPLYNEQFF,TGTGCCAGCAGCCGAACCGGGAGGCCCCTCTACAATGAGCAGTTCTTC
TRBJ1-3,-,TRBD1,TRBV12-3/TRBV12-4,CASSSSWTGWNTIYF,TGTGCCAGCAGTTCTTCATGGACAGGGTGGAACACCATATATTTT
TRBJ2-7,-,TRBD2,TRBV18,CASSQSGGYEQYF,TGTGCCAGCTCACAAAGCGGGGGTTACGAGCAGTACTTC
TRBJ2-2,-,TRBD1,TRBV3-1,CASSHAGGGELFF,TGTGCCAGCAGCCACGCAGGGGGCGGGGAGCTGTTTTTT
TRBJ2-2,many,TRBD2,TRBV20-1,CSARDPLAGTGELFF,TGCAGTGCTAGAGATCCCCTAGCGGGAACCGGGGAGCTGTTTTTT
TRBJ2-3,once,-,TRBV7-8,CASSPYGGTDTQYF,TGTGCCAGCAGTCCTTACGGTGGCACAGATACGCAGTATTTT
TRBJ2-1,-,TRBD2,TRBV19,CASSRGLALNEQFF,TGTGCCAGTAGTAGGGGACTAGCGTTGAATGAGCAGTTCTTC
TRBJ2-3,few,-,TRBV12-5,CASGSPVAITDTQYF,TGTGCTAGTGGTTCACCCGTAGCAATCACAGATACGCAGTATTTT
TRBJ1-5,many,-,TRBV5-1,CASRPNPYSNQPQHF,TGCGCCAGCAGACCCAATCCGTATAGCAATCAGCCCCAGCATTTT
TRBJ2-7,-,-,TRBV6-1,CASSARHDSYEQYF,TGTGCCAGCAGTGCGCGTCACGACTCCTACGAGCAGTACTTC
TRBJ2-7,-,-,TRBV10-2,CASSDPKTGLYEQYF,TGCGCCAGCAGTGACCCGAAAACAGGGCTGTACGAGCAGTACTTC
TRBJ2-5,few,-,TRBV6-1,CASVGGGETQYF,TGTGCCAGCGTGGGGGGAGGAGAGACCCAGTACTTC
TRBJ2-3,-,-,TRBV5-1,CASSFFRQSTDTQYF,TGCGCCAGCAGCTTCTTTAGGCAGAGCACAGATACGCAGTATTTT
TRBJ2-3,few,-,TRBV7-9,CASSLFPRVSTDTQYF,TGTGCCAGCAGCTTGTTTCCTCGAGTTTCTACAGATACGCAGTATTTT
TRBJ1-5,few,TRBD1,TRBV20-1,CSARRQGGSNQPQHF,TGCAGTGCTAGAAGACAGGGGGGAAGCAATCAGCCCCAGCATTTT
TRBJ1-1,-,-,TRBV5-1,CASSSLLTQGTDTEAFF,TGCGCCAGCAGCTCTTTACTTACACAGGGAACGGACACTGAAGCTTTCTTT
TRBJ2-3,few,TRBD1,TRBV25-1,CASSLDRWGTDTQYF,TGTGCCAGCAGTCTGGACAGGTGGGGGACAGATACGCAGTATTTT
TRBJ1-1,few,-,TRBV20-1,CSARDIPNTEAFF,TGCAGTGCTAGAGATATACCGAACACTGAAGCTTTCTTT
TRBJ2-1,few,TRBD2,TRBV7-9,CATQAGLAEYNEQFF,TGTGCCACCCAGGCCGGACTAGCGGAATACAATGAGCAGTTCTTC
TRBJ2-3,-,TRBD2,TRBV11-1,CASSLTLGTSGTRAHTQYF,TGTGCCAGCAGCCTGACCTTGGGGACTAGCGGGACACGAGCCCATACGCAGTATTTT
TRBJ2-1,few,TRBD2,TRBV20-1,CSAREPGTSVYEQFF,TGCAGTGCTAGAGAACCCGGGACTAGCGTCTATGAGCAGTTCTTC
TRBJ2-2,-,TRBD2,TRBV7-2,CASTRTSGRYTGELFF,TGTGCCAGCACCAGGACTAGCGGAAGATACACCGGGGAGCTGTTTTTT
TRBJ1-2,few,-,TRBV5-1,CASSASGGNGYTF,TGCGCCAGCAGCGCGTCGGGGGGTAATGGCTACACCTTC
TRBJ1-1,-,-,TRBV20-1,CSARATGQRAFF,TGCAGTGCTAGGGCTACAGGTCAACGAGCTTTCTTT
TRBJ1-5,-,TRBD1,TRBV19,CASSTRTGGNQPQHF,TGTGCCAGTAGTACCCGGACAGGGGGCAATCAGCCCCAGCATTTT
TRBJ2-1,few,-,TRBV5-1,CASSLDTGRYNEQFF,TGCGCCAGCAGCTTGGATACAGGGCGATACAATGAGCAGTTCTTC
TRBJ2-5,-,-,TRBV2,CASIGAVQETQYF,TGTGCCAGCATAGGTGCAGTCCAAGAGACCCAGTACTTC
TRBJ1-5,-,TRBD1,TRBV5-1,CASSPGTGGPYSNQPQHF,TGCGCCAGCAGCCCAGGGACAGGGGGACCTTATAGCAATCAGCCCCAGCATTTT
TRBJ2-2,-,-,TRBV12-3/TRBV12-4,CATGRAANTGELFF,TGTGCCACCGGTAGGGCAGCAAACACCGGGGAGCTGTTTTTT
TRBJ2-3,-,-,TRBV20-1,CSAPTAGQTFTDTQYF,TGCAGTGCTCCCACCGCCGGACAGACTTTCACAGATACGCAGTATTTT
TRBJ2-2,few,-,TRBV5-1,CASRSSTGTGELFF,TGCGCCAGCAGATCTTCCACTGGCACCGGGGAGCTGTTTTTT
TRBJ1-3,-,-,TRBV15,CATSRVNRAGNTIYF,TGTGCCACCAGCAGAGTTAACAGGGCTGGAAACACCATATATTTT
TRBJ2-7,-,-,TRBV20-1,CSARVRWGRYEQYF,TGCAGTGCTAGAGTCAGGTGGGGGCGCTACGAGCAGTACTTC
TRBJ2-5,few,-,TRBV20-1,CSATPPGTHQETQYF,TGCAGTGCTACTCCCCCCGGGACCCACCAAGAGACCCAGTACTTC
TRBJ2-3,few,TRBD2,TRBV7-2,CASSLRLAGVPDTQYF,TGTGCCAGCAGCTTACGTCTAGCGGGAGTCCCAGATACGCAGTATTTT
TRBJ2-5,few,-,TRBV12-3/TRBV12-4,CASSFNEETQYF,TGTGCCAGCAGTTTTAACGAAGAGACCCAGTACTTC
TRBJ1-5,few,-,TRBV27,CASSLSGVDNQPQHF,TGTGCCAGCAGTTTATCGGGGGTGGACAATCAGCCCCAGCATTTT
TRBJ1-1,few,-,TRBV18,CASSPWQLNTEAFF,TGTGCCAGCTCACCATGGCAGCTGAACACTGAAGCTTTCTTT